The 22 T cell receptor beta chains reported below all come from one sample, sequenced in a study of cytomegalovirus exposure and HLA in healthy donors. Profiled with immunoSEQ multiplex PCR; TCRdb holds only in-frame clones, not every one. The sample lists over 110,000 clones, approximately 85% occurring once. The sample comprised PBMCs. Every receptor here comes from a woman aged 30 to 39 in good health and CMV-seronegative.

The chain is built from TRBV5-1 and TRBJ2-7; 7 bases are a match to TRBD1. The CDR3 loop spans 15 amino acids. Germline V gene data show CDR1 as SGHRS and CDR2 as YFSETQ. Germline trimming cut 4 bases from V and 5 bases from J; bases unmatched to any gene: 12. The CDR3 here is CASSRDSSPDDEQYF. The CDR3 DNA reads TGCGCCAGCAGCCGGGACAGTTCCCCGGACGACGAGCAGTACTTC.

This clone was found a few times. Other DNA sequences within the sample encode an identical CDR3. CDR3 coding DNA: TGCAGTGCTAGACAGGGCTACGAGCAGTACTTC. As protein: CSARQGYEQYF. The V call is TRBV20-1, the J call TRBJ2-7, with D possibly being TRBD1 (5 bases). The germline V gene encodes CDR1 DFQATT and CDR2 SNEGSKA (reference sequence). CDR3 length: 11 residues. The V end was cut by 2 bases, the J end by 3 bases, with 5 bases between.

DNA of the CDR3: TGTGCCTTGGCTGGACAAACGAAACCTAACTATGGCTACACCTTC. Protein sequence: CALAGQTKPNYGYTF. The J gene is TRBJ1-2, the V gene TRBV2, with D possibly TRBD1 on 5 matching bases. Trimming cost V 11 bases and J 0 bases, with 19 bases left between them. Germline-derived CDR1 and CDR2 are SNHLY and FYNNEI. The CDR3 contains 15 residues.

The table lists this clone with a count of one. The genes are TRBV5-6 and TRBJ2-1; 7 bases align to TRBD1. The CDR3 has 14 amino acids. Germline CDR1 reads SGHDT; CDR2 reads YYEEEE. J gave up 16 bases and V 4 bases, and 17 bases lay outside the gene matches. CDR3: CASSPEGDDRDTFF. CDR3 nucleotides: TGTGCCAGCAGCCCGGAAGGGGATGACAGGGATACTTTCTTC.

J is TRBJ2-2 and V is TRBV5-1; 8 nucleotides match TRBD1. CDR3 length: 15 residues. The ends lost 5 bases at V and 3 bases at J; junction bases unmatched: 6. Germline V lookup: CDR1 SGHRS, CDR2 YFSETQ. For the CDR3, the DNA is TGCGCCAGCAGTCGGACAGGGTCTTACACCGGGGAGCTGTTTTTT. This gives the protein CASSRTGSYTGELFF.

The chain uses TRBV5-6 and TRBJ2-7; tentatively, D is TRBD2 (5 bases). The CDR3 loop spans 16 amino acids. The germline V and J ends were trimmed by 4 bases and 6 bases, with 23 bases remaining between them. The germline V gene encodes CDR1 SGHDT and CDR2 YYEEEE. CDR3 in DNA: TGTGCCAGCAGCGCGGCTACCGGGCCGGCGGGCGCCGAGCAGTACTTC. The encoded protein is CASSAATGPAGAEQYF.

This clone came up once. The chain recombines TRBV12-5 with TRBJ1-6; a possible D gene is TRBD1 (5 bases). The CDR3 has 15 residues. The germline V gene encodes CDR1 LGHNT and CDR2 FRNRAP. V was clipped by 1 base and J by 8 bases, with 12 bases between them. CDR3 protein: CASGLGQTKDSPLHF. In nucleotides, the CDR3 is TGTGCTAGTGGTTTGGGACAGACAAAAGATTCACCCCTCCACTTT. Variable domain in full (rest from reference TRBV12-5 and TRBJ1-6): DARVTQTPRHKVTEMGQEVTMRCQPILGHNTVFWYRQTMMQGLELLAYFRNRAPLDDSGMPKDRFSAEMPDATLATLKIQPSEPRDSAVYFCASGLGQTKDSPLHFGNGTRLTVT.

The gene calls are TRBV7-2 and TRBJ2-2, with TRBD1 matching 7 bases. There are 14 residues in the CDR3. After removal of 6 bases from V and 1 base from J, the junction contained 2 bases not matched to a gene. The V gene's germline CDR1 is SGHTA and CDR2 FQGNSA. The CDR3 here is CASRGTVNTGELFF. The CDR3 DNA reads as TGTGCCAGCAGGGGGACAGTGAACACCGGGGAGCTGTTTTTT. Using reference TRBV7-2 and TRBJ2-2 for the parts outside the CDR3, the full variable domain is GAGVSQSPSNKVTEKGKDVELRCDPISGHTALYWYRQSLGQGLEFLIYFQGNSAPDKSGLPSDRFSAERTGGSVSTLTIQRTQQEDSAVYLCASRGTVNTGELFFGEGSRLTVL.

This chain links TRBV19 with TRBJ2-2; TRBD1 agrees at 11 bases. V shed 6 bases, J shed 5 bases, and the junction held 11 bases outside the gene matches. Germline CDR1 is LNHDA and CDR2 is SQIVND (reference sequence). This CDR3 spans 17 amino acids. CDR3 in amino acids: CASSGTGGGRVTGELFF. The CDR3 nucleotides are TGTGCCAGTAGCGGGACAGGGGGTGGGAGGGTAACCGGGGAGCTGTTTTTT.

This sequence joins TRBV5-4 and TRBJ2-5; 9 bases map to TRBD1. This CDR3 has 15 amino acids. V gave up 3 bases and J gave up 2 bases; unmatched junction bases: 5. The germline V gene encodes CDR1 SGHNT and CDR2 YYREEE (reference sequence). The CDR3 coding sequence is TGTGCCAGCAGCTCACCGACAGGGGGACAAGAGACCCAGTACTTC. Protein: CASSSPTGGQETQYF.

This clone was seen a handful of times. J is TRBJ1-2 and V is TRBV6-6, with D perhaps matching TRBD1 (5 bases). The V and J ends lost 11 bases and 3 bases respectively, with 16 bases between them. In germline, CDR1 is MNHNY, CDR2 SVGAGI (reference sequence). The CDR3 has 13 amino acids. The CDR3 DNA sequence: TGTGCCGGACGGGGGATTCCATACTATGGCTACACCTTC. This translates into CAGRGIPYYGYTF.

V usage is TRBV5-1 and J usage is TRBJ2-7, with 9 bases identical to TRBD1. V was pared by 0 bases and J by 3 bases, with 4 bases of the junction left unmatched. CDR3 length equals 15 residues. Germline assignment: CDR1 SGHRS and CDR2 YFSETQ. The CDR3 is CASSLAGQGFYEQYF. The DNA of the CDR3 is TGCGCCAGCAGCTTGGCAGGACAGGGGTTCTACGAGCAGTACTTC.

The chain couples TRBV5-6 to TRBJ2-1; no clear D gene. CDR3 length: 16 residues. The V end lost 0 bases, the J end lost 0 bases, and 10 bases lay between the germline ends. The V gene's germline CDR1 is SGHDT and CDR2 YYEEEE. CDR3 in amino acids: CASSLVALSSYNEQFF. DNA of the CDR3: TGTGCCAGCAGCTTGGTTGCGCTTAGCTCCTACAATGAGCAGTTCTTC. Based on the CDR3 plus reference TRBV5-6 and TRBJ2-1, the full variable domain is DAGVTQSPTHLIKTRGQQVTLRCSPKSGHDTVSWYQQALGQGPQFIFQYYEEEERQRGNFPDRFSGHQFPNYSSELNVNALLLGDSALYLCASSLVALSSYNEQFFGPGTRLTVL.

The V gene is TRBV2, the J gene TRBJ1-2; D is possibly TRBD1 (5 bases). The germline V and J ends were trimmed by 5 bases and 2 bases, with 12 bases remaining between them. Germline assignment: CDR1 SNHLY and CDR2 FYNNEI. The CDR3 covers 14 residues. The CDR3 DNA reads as TGTGCCAGCAGTCCATCAGGGCCAAACTATGGCTACACCTTC. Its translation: CASSPSGPNYGYTF. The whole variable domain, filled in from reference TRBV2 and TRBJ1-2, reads EPEVTQTPSHQVTQMGQEVILRCVPISNHLYFYWYRQILGQKVEFLVSFYNNEISEKSEIFDDQFSVERPDGSNFTLKIRSTKLEDSAMYFCASSPSGPNYGYTFGSGTRLTVV.

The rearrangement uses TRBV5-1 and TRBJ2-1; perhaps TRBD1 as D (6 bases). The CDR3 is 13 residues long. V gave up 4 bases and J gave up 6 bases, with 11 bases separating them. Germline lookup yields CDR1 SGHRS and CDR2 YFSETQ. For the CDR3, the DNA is TGCGCCAGCAGCCTCGAGGGGGTCAATGAGCAGTTCTTC. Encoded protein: CASSLEGVNEQFF.

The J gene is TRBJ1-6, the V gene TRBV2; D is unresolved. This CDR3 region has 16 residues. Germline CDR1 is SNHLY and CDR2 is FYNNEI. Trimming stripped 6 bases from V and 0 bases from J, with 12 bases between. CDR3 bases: TGTGCCAGCAGGAGTATGCTGAGCTCCTATAATTCACCCCTCCACTTT. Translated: CASRSMLSSYNSPLHF.

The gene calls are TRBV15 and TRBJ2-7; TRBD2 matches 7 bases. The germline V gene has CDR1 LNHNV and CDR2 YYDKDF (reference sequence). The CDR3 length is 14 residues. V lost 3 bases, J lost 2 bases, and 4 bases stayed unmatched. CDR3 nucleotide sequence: TGTGCCACCAGCAGGGAGCGGGGAGCCTACGAGCAGTACTTC. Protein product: CATSRERGAYEQYF.

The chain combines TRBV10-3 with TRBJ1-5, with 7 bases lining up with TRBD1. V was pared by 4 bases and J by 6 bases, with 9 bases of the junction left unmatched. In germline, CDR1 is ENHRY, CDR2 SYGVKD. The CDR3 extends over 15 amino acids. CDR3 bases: TGTGCCATCAGTGTGGACAGGCGTGGGGGTCAGCCCCAGCATTTT. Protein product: CAISVDRRGGQPQHF.

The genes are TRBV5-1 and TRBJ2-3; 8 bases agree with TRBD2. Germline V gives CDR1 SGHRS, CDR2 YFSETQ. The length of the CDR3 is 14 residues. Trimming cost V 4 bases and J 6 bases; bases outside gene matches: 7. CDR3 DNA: TGCGCCAGCAGCCCACGGACTAGCATCGATACGCAGTATTTT. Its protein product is CASSPRTSIDTQYF.

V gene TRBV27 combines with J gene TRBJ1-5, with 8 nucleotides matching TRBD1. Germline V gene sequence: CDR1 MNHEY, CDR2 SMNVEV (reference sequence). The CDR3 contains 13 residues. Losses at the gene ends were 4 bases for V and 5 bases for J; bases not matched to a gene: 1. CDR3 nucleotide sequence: TGTGCCAGCAGTTGGGGACAGGATCAGCCCCAGCATTTT. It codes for CASSWGQDQPQHF.

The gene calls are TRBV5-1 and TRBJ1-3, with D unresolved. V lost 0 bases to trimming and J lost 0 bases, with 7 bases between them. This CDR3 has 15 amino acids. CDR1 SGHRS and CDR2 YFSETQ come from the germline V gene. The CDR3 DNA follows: TGCGCCAGCAGCTTGGGGCAGGCCTCTGGAAACACCATATATTTT. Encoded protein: CASSLGQASGNTIYF.

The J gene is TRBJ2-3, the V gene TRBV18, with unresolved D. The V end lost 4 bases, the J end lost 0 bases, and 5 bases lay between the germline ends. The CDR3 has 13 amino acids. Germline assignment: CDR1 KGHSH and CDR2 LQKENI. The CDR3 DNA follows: TGTGCCAGCTCACAAGCTAGCACAGATACGCAGTATTTT. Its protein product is CASSQASTDTQYF.